One TCR beta chain is described in this entry. The antigen this receptor binds is unknown. Per-base quality was not reported, and no clone a single base away is much larger than it. These data belong to a study of blood T cell repertoires in COVID-19 (dated by TCRdb to 2018 to 2020). For the wider study: Collaborator samples came from the United States, Italy and Spain and covered acute and convalescent phases of COVID-19. The repertoires were released in a freely available public database meant as a resource for research on the immune response to SARS-CoV-2. Sample metadata almost always included a de-identified subject ID, COVID-19 status, age in years and sex. The prospective study material was composed of cDNA or gDNA derived from T cells, B-cell-depleted T cells, or PBMCs. The samples were drawn from two sources: the first 160 participants of the ongoing ImmuneRACE study, and over 1,000 subjects contributed by 6 global collaborators. Where HLA class I and class II types were available, the types were taken from metadata supplied by the sample provider, not from assay-based typing. Deeply sampled blood TCRbeta repertoires from subjects exposed to, actively infected with, or recovered from COVID-19 were included in the dataset. Results and caveats for the whole study, not just this receptor: Clinical and demographic metadata were provided uncurated, with the amount varying by source and participant.

TCRbeta CDR3 regions were amplified from genomic DNA using the immunoSEQ Assay, a bias-controlled multiplex PCR. Turning to the authors' computational methods: Nucleated cell counts per sample were estimated from amplification of reference gene primers within the assay. To quantify the absolute abundance of each unique TCRbeta CDR3 rearrangement, sequence reads were collapsed and filtered. For each sample, productive Simpson clonality was calculated as the square root of Simpson's diversity index over productive rearrangements. TCRdb took over this immuneACCESS table, retaining in-frame rearrangements with V and J assigned. Such tables are incomplete; in checked studies, under half of the missing clones stem from an unresolved V gene, and the remainder is unexplained. D and trimming were read from the DNA, whereas the V and J calls and clone size are those reported in that table. The sample table lists 64,000 or so clones, less than 80% of them with a count of one. The ten largest clones capture more than 8% of the sample.

Whole blood was collected in K2EDTA tubes by collaborating institutions according to the institutions' own protocols. For TCRbeta analysis, collaborator samples were shipped as frozen whole blood, as isolated PBMCs, or as DNA extracted from either sample type. Taken from cysteine to phenylalanine, the CDR3 has 16 residues. The read is trimmed to its CDR3 DNA, 48 bases read in frame from base 1. The junction carries 11 bases between V and J, which are trimmed by 2 bases and 0 bases respectively. CDR1 and CDR2 are read off the germline V gene as SGHDT and YYEEEE. This chain joins TRBV5-6 to TRBJ2-2; a tentative D call is TRBD1 (6 bases match). Material for sequencing was peripheral blood. This TCR derives from a human donor in a cohort sampled during active COVID-19. DNA sequence: TGTGCCAGCAGCTTTTACGGGACATCGAACACCGGGGAGCTGTTTTTT. This translates into CASSFYGTSNTGELFF.